Here is one T cell receptor beta chain with its context. Sequenced by immunoSEQ multiplex PCR; TCRdb stores in-frame clones only, minus some. The sample has 150,000 to 200,000 clones, over 85% seen once. The data are from a study of control samples from healthy donors and cancer patients. Germline V gene sequence: CDR1 MGHDK, CDR2 SYGVNS. Trimming stripped 1 base from V and 5 bases from J, with 18 bases between. CDR3 length: 16 amino acids. The sequenced sample was blood. This TCR derives from a man aged 25 to 40 in good health. V is TRBV25-1 and J is TRBJ2-7, with D unclear. The CDR3, as DNA: TGTGCCAGCAGTGAATTAGTGACTGAGAGTTCCGACGAGCAGTACTTC. It codes for CASSELVTESSDEQYF.